The text below deals with one T cell receptor (beta chain). Its antigen is currently unknown. At the DNA level, this CDR3 is encoded by other sequences in the same sample as well. Primers: 60 Vbeta forward and 13 Jbeta reverse. Only in-frame clones appear in the TCRdb table, and some are missing; sequencing was by immunoSEQ multiplex PCR. The sample comprises under 200,000 clones, around 80% of which are singletons, and about 4.6% rests with the top ten. This sample is part of a study of cytomegalovirus exposure and HLA in healthy donors. Findings and caveats of the study: Investigators reported 150 to 200 TCR beta chains as tied to cytomegalovirus.

Looked up from germline, CDR1 is SGHRS and CDR2 is YFSETQ. CDR3 size: 12 residues. Trimming took off 0 bases at V and 4 bases at J, with 5 bases between the two ends. The chain has TRBV5-1 and TRBJ2-7; D may be TRBD2 (5 bases). The sequencing input was PBMCs. The TCR sequence derives from a man aged 40-49 years in good health and CMV-seronegative. The CDR3 is CASSLGGYEQYF. In DNA, the CDR3 is TGCGCCAGCAGCTTGGGAGGGTACGAGCAGTACTTC.